This T cell receptor (beta chain) was sequenced in a study of blood T cell repertoires in COVID-19. Per the original data handling: Estimated nucleated cell counts came from reference gene primer amplification. Clones were sequenced by immunoSEQ multiplex PCR, and TCRdb holds only the in-frame ones, with some missing. For V, J and clone size, that table is used; D and trimming come from the DNA. Of tens of thousands of clones listed, 60% to 85% are singletons. The CDR3 is 15 residues long. Germline CDR1 is SGHNT and CDR2 is YENEEA. Trimming cost V 4 bases and J 6 bases, with 17 bases left between them. This clone was recorded once.

Sequencing was carried out using peripheral blood. This chain links TRBV11-3 with TRBJ2-3, with D perhaps matching TRBD1 (5 bases). The sequence was obtained from a human donor in a cohort sampled during active COVID-19. The CDR3 region has the DNA TGTGCCAGCAGCTCCCGACCAGGGTCGGACGATACGCAGTATTTT. This translates into CASSSRPGSDDTQYF.